This paragraph reports one TCR beta chain. In the original processing: Amplification of reference gene primers was used by the study to estimate nucleated cell counts. Using immunoSEQ multiplex PCR, the repertoire was profiled, and TCRdb retains in-frame clones only, with some absent. Clone size and the V and J calls come from that table; the DNA yielded D and trimming. Of some 510,000 clones in the sample, around 87% were seen once. The data were taken from a study of blood T cell repertoires in COVID-19. Looking at the study overall: COVID-19 samples, acute and convalescent, were from the United States, Italy and Spain.

Cohorts were assigned according to the clinical history that participants reported. The length of the CDR3 is 15 residues. The V gene lost 6 bases and the J gene lost 2 bases, with 16 bases spanning the gap. Germline CDR1 is LNHDA and CDR2 is SQIVND (reference sequence). The receptor's source is a woman aged 40 to 50 who had recovered from COVID-19. Input material: PBMCs or T cells enriched from blood (not recorded which). This sequence joins TRBV19 and TRBJ1-1; D gene ambiguous. The CDR3 sequence is CASSPPGNINTEAFF. As DNA, the CDR3 is TGTGCCAGTAGCCCCCCGGGGAATATCAACACTGAAGCTTTCTTT.